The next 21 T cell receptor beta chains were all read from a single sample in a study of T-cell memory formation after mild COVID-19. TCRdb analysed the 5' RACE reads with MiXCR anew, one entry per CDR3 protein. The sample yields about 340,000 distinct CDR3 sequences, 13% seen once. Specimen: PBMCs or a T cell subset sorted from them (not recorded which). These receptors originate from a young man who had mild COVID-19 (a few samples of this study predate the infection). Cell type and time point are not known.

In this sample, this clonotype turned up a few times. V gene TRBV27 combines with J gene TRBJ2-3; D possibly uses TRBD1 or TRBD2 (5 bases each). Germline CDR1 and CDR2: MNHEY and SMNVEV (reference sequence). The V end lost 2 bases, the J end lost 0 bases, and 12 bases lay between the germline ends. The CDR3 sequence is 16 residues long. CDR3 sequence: CASSLRGGASTDTQYF. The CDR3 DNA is TGTGCCAGCAGTTTACGTGGGGGAGCGAGCACAGATACGCAGTATTTT.

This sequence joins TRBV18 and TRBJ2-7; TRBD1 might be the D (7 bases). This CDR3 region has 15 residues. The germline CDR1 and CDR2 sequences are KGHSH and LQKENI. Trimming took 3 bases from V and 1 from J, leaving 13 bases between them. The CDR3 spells CASSPVRDSSYEQYF. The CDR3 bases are TGTGCCAGCTCACCGGTGCGGGACAGTTCCTACGAGCAGTACTTC.

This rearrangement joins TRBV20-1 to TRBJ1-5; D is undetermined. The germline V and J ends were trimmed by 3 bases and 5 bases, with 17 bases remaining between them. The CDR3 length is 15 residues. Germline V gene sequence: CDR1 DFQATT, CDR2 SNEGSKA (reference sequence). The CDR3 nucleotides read TGCAGTGCTAGTCGGCAGAATTATATAGATCAGCCCCAGCATTTT. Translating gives CSASRQNYIDQPQHF.

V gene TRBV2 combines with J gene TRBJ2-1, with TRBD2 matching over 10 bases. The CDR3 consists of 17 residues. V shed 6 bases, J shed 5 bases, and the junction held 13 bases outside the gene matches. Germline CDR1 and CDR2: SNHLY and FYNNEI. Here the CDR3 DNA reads TGTGCCAGCAGCCAGCGAGTAGCGGGGGGTAAAGACAATGAGCAGTTCTTC. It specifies CASSQRVAGGKDNEQFF.

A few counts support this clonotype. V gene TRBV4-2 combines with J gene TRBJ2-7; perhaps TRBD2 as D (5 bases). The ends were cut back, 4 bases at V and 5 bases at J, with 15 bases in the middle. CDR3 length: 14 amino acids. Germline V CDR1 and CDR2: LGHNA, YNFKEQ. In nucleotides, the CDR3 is TGTGCCAGCAGCCTTTGGGGAGTGTGGGACGAGCAGTACTTC. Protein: CASSLWGVWDEQYF.

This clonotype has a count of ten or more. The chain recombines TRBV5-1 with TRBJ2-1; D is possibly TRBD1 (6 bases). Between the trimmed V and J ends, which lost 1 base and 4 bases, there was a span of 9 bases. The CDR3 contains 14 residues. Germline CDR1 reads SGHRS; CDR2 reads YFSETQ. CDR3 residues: CASSLLGQYNEQFF. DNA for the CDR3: TGCGCCAGCAGCTTGCTAGGACAGTACAATGAGCAGTTCTTC.

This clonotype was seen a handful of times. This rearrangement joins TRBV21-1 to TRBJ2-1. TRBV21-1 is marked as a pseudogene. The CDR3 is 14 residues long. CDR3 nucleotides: TGTGCCAGCAGCAAAGTCCCTTATAGCAATGAGCAGTTCTTC. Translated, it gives CASSKVPYSNEQFF.

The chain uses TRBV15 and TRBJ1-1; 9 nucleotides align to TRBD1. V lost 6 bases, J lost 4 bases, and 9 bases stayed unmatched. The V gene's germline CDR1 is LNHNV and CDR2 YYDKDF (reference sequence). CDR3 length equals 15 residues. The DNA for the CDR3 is TGTGCCACCAGACAGGGAGGGACAGGGCTCACTGAAGCTTTCTTT. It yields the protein CATRQGGTGLTEAFF.

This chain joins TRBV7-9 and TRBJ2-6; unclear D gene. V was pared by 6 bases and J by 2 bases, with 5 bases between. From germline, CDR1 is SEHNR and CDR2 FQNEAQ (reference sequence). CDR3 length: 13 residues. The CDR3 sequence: CASSQAGANVLTF. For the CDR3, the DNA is TGTGCCAGCAGTCAGGCTGGGGCCAACGTCCTGACTTTC. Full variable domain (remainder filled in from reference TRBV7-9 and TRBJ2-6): DTGVSQNPRHKITKRGQNVTFRCDPISEHNRLYWYRQTLGQGPEFLTYFQNEAQLEKSRLLSDRFSAERPKGSFSTLEIQRTEQGDSAMYLCASSQAGANVLTFGAGSRLTVL.

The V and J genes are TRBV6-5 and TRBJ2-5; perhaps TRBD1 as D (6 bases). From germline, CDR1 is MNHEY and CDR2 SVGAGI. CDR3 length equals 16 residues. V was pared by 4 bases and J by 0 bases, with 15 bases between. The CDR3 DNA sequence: TGTGCCAGCAGTTCCACCGGGACACGGGACCAAGAGACCCAGTACTTC. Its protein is CASSSTGTRDQETQYF.

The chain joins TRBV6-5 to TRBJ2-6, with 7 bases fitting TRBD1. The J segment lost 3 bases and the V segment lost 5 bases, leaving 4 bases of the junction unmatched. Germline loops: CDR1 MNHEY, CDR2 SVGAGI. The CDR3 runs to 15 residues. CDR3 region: CASSRQGNGANVLTF. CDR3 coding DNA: TGTGCCAGCAGTCGACAGGGAAATGGGGCCAACGTCCTGACTTTC.

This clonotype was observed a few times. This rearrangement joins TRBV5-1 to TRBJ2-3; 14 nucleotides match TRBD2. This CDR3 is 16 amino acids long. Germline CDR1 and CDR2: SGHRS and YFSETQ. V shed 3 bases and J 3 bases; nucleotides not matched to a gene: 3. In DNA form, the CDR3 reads TGCGCCAGCAGCTCGACTAGCGGGGGGGCTACAGATACGCAGTATTTT. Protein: CASSSTSGGATDTQYF.

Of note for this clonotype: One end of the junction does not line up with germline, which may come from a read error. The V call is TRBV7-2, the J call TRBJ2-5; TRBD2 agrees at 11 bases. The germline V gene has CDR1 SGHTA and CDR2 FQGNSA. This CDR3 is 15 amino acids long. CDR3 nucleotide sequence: TGTGCCAGCAGATTAGCGGGGGGGCTCCAAGAGACCCAGTACTTC. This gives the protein CASRLAGGLQETQYF.

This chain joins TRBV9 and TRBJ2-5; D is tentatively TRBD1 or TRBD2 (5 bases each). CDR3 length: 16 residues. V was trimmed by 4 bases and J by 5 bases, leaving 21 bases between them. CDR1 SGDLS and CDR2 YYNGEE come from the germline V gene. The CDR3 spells CASSSGLGQEGETQYF. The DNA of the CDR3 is TGTGCCAGCAGCAGTGGTCTGGGGCAAGAGGGGGAGACCCAGTACTTC.

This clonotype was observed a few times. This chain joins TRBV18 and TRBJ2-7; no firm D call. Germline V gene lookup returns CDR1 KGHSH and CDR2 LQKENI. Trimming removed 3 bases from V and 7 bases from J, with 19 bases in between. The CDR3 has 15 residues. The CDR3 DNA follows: TGTGCCAGCTCACCTCTCGGAGAAGGGTCGGTGGAGCAGTACTTC. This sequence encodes CASSPLGEGSVEQYF.

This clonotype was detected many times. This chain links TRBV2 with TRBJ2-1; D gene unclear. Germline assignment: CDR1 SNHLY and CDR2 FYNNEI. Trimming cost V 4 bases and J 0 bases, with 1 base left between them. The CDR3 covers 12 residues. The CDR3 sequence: CASSGSYNEQFF. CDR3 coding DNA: TGTGCCAGCAGTGGCTCCTACAATGAGCAGTTCTTC.

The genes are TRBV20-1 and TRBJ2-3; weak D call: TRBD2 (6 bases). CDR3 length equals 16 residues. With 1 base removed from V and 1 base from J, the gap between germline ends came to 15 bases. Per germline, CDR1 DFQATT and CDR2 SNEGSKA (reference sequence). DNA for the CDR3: TGCAGTGCTAGAGTGGGACTGGGGAGAGGCACAGATACGCAGTATTTT. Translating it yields CSARVGLGRGTDTQYF.

CDR3 nucleotides: TGCAGCGTCCTACCTAGGACAGCGAACACTGAAGCTTTCTTT. It encodes CSVLPRTANTEAFF. J is TRBJ1-1 and V is TRBV29-1, with D maybe TRBD1 (6 bases). V was pared by 6 bases and J by 1 base, with 15 bases between. CDR1 is SQVTM, CDR2 ANQGSEA, per germline. This CDR3 is built from 14 residues.

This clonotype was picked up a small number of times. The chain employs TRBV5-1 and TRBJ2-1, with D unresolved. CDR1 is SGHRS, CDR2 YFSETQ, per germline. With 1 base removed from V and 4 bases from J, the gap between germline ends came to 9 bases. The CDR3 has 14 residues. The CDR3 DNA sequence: TGCGCCAGCAGCTTGCGGCAGACATACAATGAGCAGTTCTTC. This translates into CASSLRQTYNEQFF.

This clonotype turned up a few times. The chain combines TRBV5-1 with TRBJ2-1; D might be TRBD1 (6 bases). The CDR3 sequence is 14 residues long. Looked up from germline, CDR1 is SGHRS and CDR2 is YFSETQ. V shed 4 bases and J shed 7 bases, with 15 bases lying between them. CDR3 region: CASSAPNRVNEQFF. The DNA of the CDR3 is TGCGCCAGCAGCGCACCAAACAGGGTGAATGAGCAGTTCTTC.

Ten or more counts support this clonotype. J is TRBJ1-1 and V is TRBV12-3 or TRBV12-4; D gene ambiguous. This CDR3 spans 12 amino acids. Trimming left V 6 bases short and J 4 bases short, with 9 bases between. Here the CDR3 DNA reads TGTGCCAGCAGCCAGAGAGGCACTGAAGCTTTCTTT. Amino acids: CASSQRGTEAFF.